The clone carrying this TCR beta chain ranks as large. Antigen: not known. The sample is drawn from a study of T-cell reconstitution after alpha-beta-depleted transplantation in children. Findings and limits, study-wide: Reports say that about two months after transplant, the alpha-beta T cells came out of several hundred graft clones that had expanded. There were some patients whose high TCRbeta diversity at day 60 came from surviving recipient T cells and thymic progenitors. One year post-transplant, T-cell counts and diversity were largely derived from T cells produced anew.

Unique molecular identifiers were used to barcode this TCRbeta library. TCRdb re-called the PCR reads through MiXCR, storing one row per CDR3 protein. This sample carries thousands of distinct CDR3 sequences, about 9.1% of them seen once, and the ten largest clones take approximately 42%. The germline CDR1 and CDR2 sequences are MGHRA and YSYEKL. Trimming cost V 1 base and J 9 bases; bases outside gene matches: 4. There are 15 residues in the CDR3. This sequence joins TRBV4-1 and TRBJ1-6; TRBD1 matches at 9 bases. The sequences come from PBMCs, mostly from graft donor cells, collected 180 days after TCRalphabeta/CD19-depleted stem cell transplant. This TCR was recovered from a male patient between 2 and 9 years old who had a stem cell transplant for acute lymphoblastic leukemia, so the T cells may come from the graft donor. CDR3 loop: CASSQVDRGTSPLHF. As DNA, the CDR3 is TGCGCCAGCAGCCAAGTCGACAGGGGGACTTCACCCCTCCACTTT.